These 27 T cell receptor beta chains came from one sample sequenced in a study of T-cell reconstitution after alpha-beta-depleted transplantation in children. Construction of the TCRbeta library involved unique molecular identifiers. Each CDR3 protein gets one entry after TCRdb re-called the PCR reads with MiXCR. The data contain 65,000 to 85,000 distinct CDR3 sequences, about 11% of them singletons. The material was PBMCs, obtained before TCRalphabeta/CD19-depleted stem cell transplant. The receptors were sampled from a boy aged 5-17 years with acute myeloid leukemia, due to receive a stem cell transplant.

This clonotype has ten or more counts. At one boundary the junction diverges from the germline segment, which might be a read error. The CDR3 DNA reads as TGTGCCACCAGTGATCCAGGACAGGGAGGGACTAGCGGCCCCTCCTTC. Protein sequence: CATSDPGQGGTSGPSF. The chain links TRBV24-1 to TRBJ2-1, with 11 bases fitting TRBD2. This CDR3 comprises 16 residues. Per the germline V gene, CDR1 is KGHDR and CDR2 is SFDVKD.

This clonotype has at least ten counts. V and J are TRBV5-1 and TRBJ2-1; 11 bases match TRBD2. This CDR3 region has 14 residues. V lost 5 bases to trimming and J lost 5 bases; unmatched junction nucleotides: 3. CDR1 is SGHRS and CDR2 is YFSETQ in the germline V gene. The CDR3 loop reads CASRFSGGDNEQFF. The CDR3 nucleotides are TGCGCCAGCAGGTTTAGCGGGGGGGACAATGAGCAGTTCTTC.

This clonotype was counted ten times or more. This chain links TRBV11-1 with TRBJ2-2; D perhaps matches TRBD1 (6 bases). Germline CDR1 is SGHAT and CDR2 is FQDESV (reference sequence). V shed 3 bases and J shed 4 bases, with 9 bases lying between them. This CDR3 region has 14 residues. The CDR3 DNA reads as TGTGCCAGCAGCTTTAGCAGGGGCACCGGGGAGCTGTTTTTT. Encoded protein: CASSFSRGTGELFF. The complete variable domain, with remaining parts taken from reference TRBV11-1 and TRBJ2-2, reads EAEVAQSPRYKITEKSQAVAFWCDPISGHATLYWYRQILGQGPELLVQFQDESVVDDSQLPKDRFSAERLKGVDSTLKIQPAELGDSAMYLCASSFSRGTGELFFGEGSRLTVL.

This clonotype was detected many times. The chain carries TRBV7-6 and TRBJ2-1, with 8 bases matching TRBD2. CDR3 length equals 16 residues. The V gene's germline CDR1 is SGHVS and CDR2 FNYEAQ. With 1 base clipped from V and 5 bases from J, the junction kept 7 bases outside the gene matches. The CDR3 spells CASSLGLAPENNEQFF. The CDR3 DNA is TGTGCCAGCAGCTTAGGACTAGCGCCAGAGAACAATGAGCAGTTCTTC.

This clonotype came up many times. The V and J genes are TRBV24-1 and TRBJ2-5; maybe TRBD1 (6 bases). The CDR3 is made up of 15 amino acids. Germline values: CDR1 KGHDR, CDR2 SFDVKD. Trimming removed 1 base at V and 3 bases at J, with 11 bases between. The CDR3 nucleotides read TGTGCCACCAGTGATTTAAGGACAGCAGAAGAGACCCAGTACTTC. Its translation is CATSDLRTAEETQYF.

This clonotype has more than one count but fewer than ten. CDR3 in amino acids: CASSPSRQNTGELFF. CDR3 DNA sequence: TGCGCCAGCAGCCCATCCAGGCAGAACACCGGGGAGCTGTTTTTT. This chain connects TRBV4-3 to TRBJ2-2, with D unclear. The CDR3 length is 15 residues. Germline CDR1 and CDR2: LGHNA and YSLEER. V was cut by 4 bases and J by 1 base, with 10 bases left in between.

This clonotype came up many times. The chain couples TRBV5-4 to TRBJ2-3; unclear D gene. The germline V gene encodes CDR1 SGHNT and CDR2 YYREEE (reference sequence). V lost 4 bases and J 2 bases, leaving 14 bases between the germline ends. This CDR3 comprises 15 residues. CDR3 DNA sequence: TGTGCCAGCAGCCGCGACAAGATCTTCACAGATACGCAGTATTTT. This sequence encodes CASSRDKIFTDTQYF.

This chain links TRBV4-2 with TRBJ2-1; TRBD2 might be the D (5 bases). This CDR3 has 20 amino acids. With 10 bases removed from V and 4 bases from J, the gap between germline ends came to 35 bases. CDR1 and CDR2 from the germline V gene are LGHNA and YNFKEQ. The CDR3 DNA reads as TGTGCCATGGGCCCCGGGCTCCTCTGGGATACGATTACGGGGTACAATGAGCAGTTCTTC. It encodes CAMGPGLLWDTITGYNEQFF.

Ten or more counts support this clonotype. This chain joins TRBV7-2 and TRBJ1-5, with TRBD1 as a possible D gene (5 bases). This CDR3 has 13 residues. Germline V gene lookup returns CDR1 SGHTA and CDR2 FQGNSA. V lost 3 bases, J lost 7 bases, and 10 bases lay in between. Here the CDR3 reads CASSFGWGQPQHF. DNA of the CDR3: TGTGCCAGCAGCTTTGGGTGGGGGCAGCCCCAGCATTTT.

This clonotype was seen repeatedly, ten times or more. The chain combines TRBV6-5 with TRBJ1-5; 8 positions agree with TRBD1. The junction had 9 bases not matched to a gene; V was cut back by 4 bases and J by 1 base. This CDR3 has 17 amino acids. Germline loops: CDR1 MNHEY, CDR2 SVGAGI. CDR3 in DNA: TGTGCCAGCAGTTCCGGACAGGGATTTAGGAGCAATCAGCCCCAGCATTTT. Protein: CASSSGQGFRSNQPQHF.

This clonotype came up many times. The chain recombines TRBV7-3 with TRBJ1-2, with D possibly matching TRBD1 (5 bases). Germline loops: CDR1 SGHTA, CDR2 FQGTGA. The CDR3 spans 13 residues. Trimming removed 2 bases at V and 3 bases at J, with 7 bases between. CDR3 coding DNA: TGTGCCAGCAGCTTACAGGGATACTATGGCTACACCTTC. Residues: CASSLQGYYGYTF. The whole variable domain, remainder taken from reference TRBV7-3 and TRBJ1-2, is GAGVSQTPSNKVTEKGKYVELRCDPISGHTALYWYRQSLGQGPEFLIYFQGTGAADDSGLPNDRFFAVRPEGSVSTLKIQRTERGDSAVYLCASSLQGYYGYTFGSGTRLTVV.

There are a few counts of this clonotype. The J gene is TRBJ2-7, the V gene TRBV15, with a possible D match to TRBD1 (5 bases). Germline CDR1 and CDR2: LNHNV and YYDKDF (reference sequence). The V end was cut by 6 bases, the J end by 2 bases, with 11 bases between. The CDR3 is made up of 13 amino acids. CDR3 bases: TGTGCCACCAGGTGCAGGGTCCCCTACGAGCAGTACGTC. This codes for CATRCRVPYEQYV.

About this clonotype: A read error may be the cause here, since a much bigger clone is one base away. This chain links TRBV7-2 with TRBJ2-1, with no clear D. Germline CDR1 and CDR2: SGHTA and FQGNSA. This CDR3 is built from 11 residues. The CDR3 DNA reads as TGTGCCAGCGGTCGGGCCAATGACCAGTTCTTC. Protein: CASGRANDQFF.

In its sample, this clonotype was seen many times. The gene calls are TRBV6-5 and TRBJ1-5; 7 nucleotides align to TRBD1. The germline V gene encodes CDR1 MNHEY and CDR2 SVGAGI. V lost 6 bases, J lost 1 base, and 9 bases stayed unmatched. The CDR3 runs to 16 residues. The CDR3 DNA follows: TGTGCCAGCAGCCGAACCGGGACAGAGAGCAATCAGCCCCAGCATTTT. Its protein product is CASSRTGTESNQPQHF.

To note about this clonotype: The junction and the germline gene differ at one end; a read error may be behind it. The chain recombines TRBV2 with TRBJ1-1, with 8 bases matching TRBD1. The CDR3 extends over 13 amino acids. CDR1 is SNHLY and CDR2 is FYNNEI in the germline V gene. CDR3 amino acids: CASREDRGAEAFF. The DNA of the CDR3 is TGTGCCAGCAGGGAAGACAGGGGAGCTGAAGCTTTCTTT.

In this sample, this clonotype turned up many times. The chain has TRBV5-6 and TRBJ1-1, with 7 nucleotides matching TRBD1. The V gene's germline CDR1 is SGHDT and CDR2 YYEEEE. The J segment lost 1 base and the V segment lost 3 bases, leaving 21 bases of the junction unmatched. The CDR3 is 20 residues long. The chain's CDR3 is CASSSLGWGAGRGSNTEAFF. DNA for the CDR3: TGTGCCAGCAGCTCGCTTGGCTGGGGGGCAGGCAGGGGGTCGAACACTGAAGCTTTCTTT.

The chain carries TRBV5-1 and TRBJ1-2; 9 bases are a match to TRBD1. Trimming took 9 bases from V and 4 from J; bases not matched to a gene: 13. Germline loops: CDR1 SGHRS, CDR2 YFSETQ. The length of the CDR3 is 15 residues. In DNA form, the CDR3 reads TGCGCCACCGCACCTACAGGGGGCGGTGGCTATGGCTACACCTTC. This sequence encodes CATAPTGGGGYGYTF.

This clonotype is termed medium-sized (0.01 to 0.1%). The rearrangement links TRBV7-6 to TRBJ2-5, with a tentative D call TRBD1 (8 bases). CDR1 is SGHVS and CDR2 is FNYEAQ in the germline V gene. The CDR3 runs to 15 residues. Trimming pared 7 bases from V and 5 bases from J, leaving 20 bases between. This chain's CDR3 is CASTENRGGSETQYF. The CDR3 bases are TGTGCCAGCACCGAAAACAGGGGGGGGTCTGAGACCCAGTACTTC.

This clonotype was counted at least ten times. This sequence joins TRBV6-1 and TRBJ1-2, with a tentative D call TRBD1 (5 bases). Trimming cost V 7 bases and J 2 bases, with 20 bases left between them. Germline V gene data show CDR1 as MNHNS and CDR2 as SASEGT. The CDR3 is 16 amino acids. Here the CDR3 reads CASTATGGKTNYGYTF. In DNA form, the CDR3 reads TGTGCCAGCACTGCCACCGGGGGGAAAACAAACTATGGCTACACCTTC.

On this clonotype itself: This sequence may be a read error, since a much larger clone differs from it by one base. The CDR3 carries no conserved terminal phenylalanine or tryptophan, so it likely arises from a read error. CDR3 nucleotide sequence: TGTGCCAGCAGCCAACACCCGACTAGCAGCTACAATGAGCAGTTCTTA. This sequence encodes CASSQHPTSSYNEQFL. The V gene is TRBV3-1, the J gene TRBJ2-1; 7 bases agree with TRBD2. CDR1 and CDR2 (germline): LGHDT, YNNKEL (reference sequence). V shed 2 bases and J 3 bases; nucleotides not matched to a gene: 7. The CDR3 length is 16 residues.

CDR3 sequence: CASSLRTATNEKLFF. The CDR3 DNA follows: TGCGCCAGCAGCCTCCGGACAGCAACTAATGAAAAACTGTTTTTT. The chain uses TRBV4-3 and TRBJ1-4; the D gene is possibly TRBD1 (6 bases). With 4 bases removed from V and 0 bases from J, the gap between germline ends came to 9 bases. This CDR3 is 15 amino acids long. The V gene's germline CDR1 is LGHNA and CDR2 YSLEER.

In its sample, this clonotype was seen a few times. The CDR3, as DNA: TGCAGCGTTTTCACAGGGCGCGAGCAGTACGTC. It specifies CSVFTGREQYV. The rearrangement links TRBV29-1 to TRBJ2-7, with D perhaps matching TRBD1 (6 bases). The germline V and J ends were trimmed by 5 bases and 6 bases, with 11 bases remaining between them. The length of the CDR3 is 11 residues. The germline V gene encodes CDR1 SQVTM and CDR2 ANQGSEA.

This clonotype was recorded many times. In DNA form, the CDR3 reads TGCGCCAGCAGCGCCTACAGGACTAGTGGCGAAAAACTGTTTTTT. It encodes CASSAYRTSGEKLFF. The J gene is TRBJ1-4, the V gene TRBV5-1; the D gene is possibly TRBD1 (5 bases). Trimming took off 4 bases at V and 8 bases at J, with 18 bases between the two ends. Germline-derived CDR1 and CDR2 are SGHRS and YFSETQ. The CDR3 sequence is 15 residues long.

The sample holds many counts of this clonotype. The chain links TRBV6-6 to TRBJ2-1; D gene unclear. Trimming pared 0 bases from V and 8 bases from J, leaving 5 bases between. The CDR3 consists of 12 residues. Germline V CDR1 and CDR2: MNHNY, SVGAGI (reference sequence). CDR3 nucleotides: TGTGCCAGCAGTTACTCTGGGGATGAGCAGTTCTTC. It yields the protein CASSYSGDEQFF.

This clonotype showed up many times. Mismatch with germline at one junction end may stem from a read error. This chain links TRBV7-3 with TRBJ2-1; no definite D call. From germline, CDR1 is SGHTA and CDR2 FQGTGA. This CDR3 region has 15 residues. CDR3 coding DNA: TGTGCCACCAGCGAAACTCTAAGCTCCTACAATGAGCAGTTCTTC. As protein: CATSETLSSYNEQFF.

This clonotype has a count of ten or more. The chain recombines TRBV12-3 or TRBV12-4 with TRBJ1-1; TRBD1 matches 8 bases. V lost 5 bases and J lost 2; bases outside the gene matches: 4. The CDR3 extends over 14 amino acids. Here the CDR3 DNA reads TGTGCCAGCAGTACCGACAGGGGAAACACTGAAGCTTTCTTT. It translates to CASSTDRGNTEAFF.

This clonotype has a count of ten or more. The rearrangement links TRBV20-1 to TRBJ2-2; 10 bases are shared with TRBD2. CDR1 is DFQATT and CDR2 is SNEGSKA in the germline V gene (reference sequence). V shed 0 bases, J shed 1 base, and the junction held 8 bases outside the gene matches. The CDR3 is made up of 18 amino acids. The CDR3 here is CSARDNLAGVLNTGELFF. CDR3 DNA sequence: TGCAGTGCTAGAGATAACCTAGCGGGGGTCTTGAACACCGGGGAGCTGTTTTTT.